Described below is a single T cell receptor (beta chain) sequence and its context. The antigen remains unidentified. The source material, RNA transcripts, was used to amplify TCR beta CDR3 regions. The HTBI primer set was used in a first-round RT-PCR of the TCR CDR3. TCRdb re-analysed the multiplex PCR reads in MiXCR, keeping a single row per CDR3 protein. The top ten hold roughly 28% of the sample, which has around 200,000 distinct CDR3 sequences, 15% to 20% seen once. These data are taken from a study of T cells in Graves' hyperthyroidism and ophthalmopathy. V was trimmed by 6 bases and J by 4 bases, leaving 11 bases between them. Per the germline V gene, CDR1 is SNHLY and CDR2 is FYNNEI. The CDR3 extends over 13 amino acids. Study-level results: Separating ophthalmopathy from stable hyperthyroidism was achieved by a 13 V-J model.

J is TRBJ2-3 and V is TRBV2; D not resolved. The clonotype was recovered from a woman aged 45-60 years with Graves' hyperthyroidism. The specimen was blood. CDR3 in amino acids: CASSLDAPDTQYF. CDR3 nucleotides: TGTGCCAGCAGCCTGGACGCCCCAGATACGCAGTATTTT.